The 16 T cell receptor beta chains in this list originate from one sample, sequenced in a study of human thymus T cells. Sequencing was performed with immunoSEQ multiplex PCR; in TCRdb, only in-frame clones are kept and a portion is missing. The sample has some 130,000 clones, around 95% seen once. Thymus was obtained from resections taken during corrective heart surgery. Sequences were obtained from thymus tissue. These receptors were taken from a boy under two years old with a congenital heart defect but otherwise immunologically healthy.

The chain combines TRBV7-9 with TRBJ1-1, with D perhaps matching TRBD1 (6 bases). The length of the CDR3 is 14 residues. Trimming took off 3 bases at V and 1 base at J, with 9 bases between the two ends. Germline V gives CDR1 SEHNR, CDR2 FQNEAQ (reference sequence). CDR3 nucleotides: TGTGCCAGCAGCTTCCACAGGGAGAACACTGAAGCTTTCTTT. It yields the protein CASSFHRENTEAFF.

V gene TRBV9 combines with J gene TRBJ2-7; no firm D call. The length of the CDR3 is 10 residues. Trimming took 3 bases from V and 2 from J, leaving 0 bases between them. Germline V gene lookup returns CDR1 SGDLS and CDR2 YYNGEE. CDR3 in amino acids: CASSAYEQYF. DNA of the CDR3: TGTGCCAGCAGCGCCTACGAGCAGTACTTC.

The chain couples TRBV2 to TRBJ2-5, with a possible D match to TRBD2 (5 bases). Germline loops: CDR1 SNHLY, CDR2 FYNNEI. The CDR3 has 13 amino acids. V was clipped by 5 bases and J by 4 bases, with 11 bases between them. The CDR3 loop is CASSNPRGETQYF. In DNA, the CDR3 is TGTGCCAGCAGTAACCCTCGGGGAGAGACCCAGTACTTC.

This chain joins TRBV5-6 and TRBJ1-4; possible D gene TRBD1, 6 bases. CDR3 size: 15 residues. Germline V gene sequence: CDR1 SGHDT, CDR2 YYEEEE. Trimming took off 3 bases at V and 0 bases at J, with 9 bases between the two ends. The CDR3 is CASSSGHPTNEKLFF. The DNA of the CDR3 is TGTGCCAGCAGCTCGGGACACCCAACTAATGAAAAACTGTTTTTT.

The CDR3 is CASSIREGRQPQHF. The DNA of the CDR3 is TGTGCCAGTAGTATTAGGGAGGGTAGGCAGCCCCAGCATTTT. The chain employs TRBV19 and TRBJ1-5; D uncertain. CDR1 is LNHDA, CDR2 SQIVND, per germline (reference sequence). This CDR3 comprises 14 residues. V was clipped by 3 bases and J by 7 bases, with 13 bases between them.

This sequence joins TRBV4-3 and TRBJ1-4; 8 bases fit TRBD1. The CDR3 is made up of 15 amino acids. Germline CDR1 LGHNA, CDR2 YSLEER. J was trimmed by 5 bases and V by 0 bases; bases with no gene match: 2. The CDR3 sequence is CASSQERTGNEKLFF. The CDR3 region has the DNA TGCGCCAGCAGCCAAGAAAGGACAGGGAATGAAAAACTGTTTTTT.

The genes are TRBV7-2 and TRBJ1-2; D unclear. There are 15 residues in the CDR3. Germline loops: CDR1 SGHTA, CDR2 FQGNSA. Trimming left V 2 bases short and J 5 bases short, with 15 bases between. The CDR3 DNA follows: TGTGCCAGCAGCTTATCGCAGGACGGAATTTATGGCTACACCTTC. Translated: CASSLSQDGIYGYTF.

The rearrangement links TRBV5-1 to TRBJ1-6; perhaps TRBD1 as D (5 bases). In germline, CDR1 is SGHRS, CDR2 YFSETQ. The CDR3 length is 16 residues. Trimming pared 3 bases from V and 1 base from J, leaving 11 bases between. The CDR3 loop reads CASSYNRISYNSPLHF. In DNA form, the CDR3 reads TGCGCCAGCAGCTATAACAGGATTTCCTATAATTCACCCCTCCACTTT.

This sequence joins TRBV7-2 and TRBJ2-7; 10 bases line up with TRBD2. The germline V gene has CDR1 SGHTA and CDR2 FQGNSA. Trimming at V came to 6 bases and at J to 5 bases, leaving 16 bases not matched to a gene. CDR3 length: 17 amino acids. The CDR3 protein is CASSSGERGGQRDEQYF. As DNA, the CDR3 is TGTGCCAGCAGTTCGGGTGAGCGGGGGGGCCAACGAGACGAGCAGTACTTC.

V is TRBV10-2 and J is TRBJ2-5; tentatively, D is TRBD2 (7 bases). The CDR3 is 14 amino acids. Looked up from germline, CDR1 is WSHSY and CDR2 is SAAADI. V was shortened by 3 bases and J by 2 bases, with 10 bases between the two germline ends. CDR3 bases: TGCGCCAGCAGTGAAGGGGGGGAACAAGAGACCCAGTACTTC. Translation gives CASSEGGEQETQYF.

This clone was recorded a few times. DNA of the CDR3: TGTGCCAGCAGCGTAAGTGGCAGGTCCAATTCACCCCTCCACTTT. Its translation is CASSVSGRSNSPLHF. The V gene is TRBV9, the J gene TRBJ1-6; D remains ambiguous. Germline V gene sequence: CDR1 SGDLS, CDR2 YYNGEE. The ends were cut back, 1 base at V and 7 bases at J, with 12 bases in the middle. This CDR3 spans 15 amino acids.

This chain uses TRBV6-6 with TRBJ2-1, with D maybe TRBD2 (6 bases). The V gene lost 2 bases and the J gene lost 7 bases, with 18 bases spanning the gap. The CDR3 has 16 amino acids. Germline CDR1 is MNHNY and CDR2 is SVGAGI (reference sequence). The CDR3 protein is CASSYPVAGRSNEQFF. CDR3 DNA sequence: TGTGCCAGCAGTTACCCCGTTGCGGGGAGGTCAAATGAGCAGTTCTTC.

The J gene is TRBJ2-2, the V gene TRBV2; TRBD1 matches 7 bases. Germline V lookup: CDR1 SNHLY, CDR2 FYNNEI. There are 15 residues in the CDR3. V dropped 5 bases and J dropped 3; count of bases not matched to a gene: 6. The CDR3 here is CASSLSGGDTGELFF. For the CDR3, the DNA is TGTGCCAGCAGTCTATCAGGGGGAGACACCGGGGAGCTGTTTTTT. Combining the CDR3 with reference TRBV2 and TRBJ2-2 gives the whole variable domain EPEVTQTPSHQVTQMGQEVILRCVPISNHLYFYWYRQILGQKVEFLVSFYNNEISEKSEIFDDQFSVERPDGSNFTLKIRSTKLEDSAMYFCASSLSGGDTGELFFGEGSRLTVL.

This sequence joins TRBV28 and TRBJ2-3; D perhaps matches TRBD2 (6 bases). Germline CDR1 MDHEN, CDR2 SYDVKM. V gave up 8 bases and J gave up 8 bases, with 17 bases separating them. The CDR3 is 13 residues long. This CDR3 is CASSSAPTGTQYF. CDR3 coding DNA: TGTGCCAGCTCTAGCGCGCCGACGGGTACGCAGTATTTT.

CDR3 nucleotides: TGTGCCAGCAGTCCCAGGGAGGTGAACATTCAGTACTTC. This sequence encodes CASSPREVNIQYF. The chain recombines TRBV6-6 with TRBJ2-4; D perhaps matches TRBD2 (6 bases). Germline CDR1 is MNHNY and CDR2 is SVGAGI (reference sequence). The CDR3 is 13 amino acids. V was pared by 5 bases and J by 7 bases, with 12 bases between.

The V call is TRBV4-3, the J call TRBJ1-2, with D maybe TRBD1 (5 bases). The CDR3 has 14 amino acids. Germline lookup yields CDR1 LGHNA and CDR2 YSLEER. Trimming took off 5 bases at V and 7 bases at J, with 17 bases between the two ends. This chain's CDR3 is CASSEGRGWSGYTF. DNA for the CDR3: TGCGCCAGCAGCGAAGGGAGGGGCTGGAGTGGCTACACCTTC.